The clone carrying this TCR beta chain appeared many times. What it recognizes is unknown. CDR3-region Arm-PCR and iRepertoire HTBI primers produced the TCR beta libraries. TCRdb reanalysed the multiplex PCR reads using MiXCR and keeps one entry per CDR3 protein. The table records about 460,000 distinct CDR3 sequences, 12% to 15% of them present only once. The record originates from a study of regulatory T cells in long-lasting Graves disease. Whole-study results and caveats: Preferential use of TRBV28, TRBJ1-2 and TRBJ2-5 was seen in persistent disease. Blood alone, not thyroid tissue, was studied.

Trimming cost V 4 bases and J 6 bases, with 6 bases left between them. Germline V gene sequence: CDR1 MNHEY, CDR2 SVGAGI. The CDR3 has 12 residues. The time point denotes: newly diagnosed GD, antithyroid drugs for less than 3 months. Making the TCR library involved RNA that had been extracted from PBMCs. Each of the patients was recruited from an endocrinology department situated in Xi'an, China. The same specimen was also included in a second study, on T cells in Graves' hyperthyroidism and ophthalmopathy. From that report: The HTBI primer set drove a first-round RT-PCR of the TCR CDR3.

This sequence was found in a woman aged 45 to 65 with Graves disease. The chain recombines TRBV6-5 with TRBJ2-2; D not certain. The sample was peripheral blood mononuclear cells (PBMCs), taken at new diagnosis, from a patient treated with antithyroid drugs. For the CDR3, the DNA is TGTGCCAGCAGTTTACGGGCCGGGGAGCTGTTTTTT. It specifies CASSLRAGELFF.